The rows below give T cell receptor beta chains drawn from one sample of a study of blood T cell repertoires in COVID-19. The protocol was immunoSEQ multiplex PCR, while the TCRdb copy is restricted to in-frame clones and leaves out a portion. The sample shows 15,000 to 20,000 clones, roughly 78% of them seen only once. The material sequenced was peripheral blood. Receptor source: a man aged 55-75 years with active or convalescent COVID-19. Both conserved end residues are part of each CDR3. A D gene is named only where the DNA matches it firmly. Size tells how often a clone was seen (once, few, many) or the class of an expanded clone, and some rows leave it out.

v_call	d_call	clone_size	j_call	cdr3_aa	cdr3_nt
TRBV9	.	.	TRBJ2-1	CASSVGDSREQFF	TGTGCCAGCAGCGTTGGGGACTCTAGGGAGCAGTTCTTC
TRBV5-1	.	.	TRBJ2-2	CASSLLGGPNTGELFF	TGCGCCAGCAGCCTTTTAGGGGGTCCCAACACCGGGGAGCTGTTTTTT
TRBV28	.	.	TRBJ1-4	CASSTSFSNEKLFF	TGTGCCAGCAGTACTTCCTTTTCTAATGAAAAACTGTTTTTT
TRBV19	TRBD2	.	TRBJ2-1	CASISGSGYEQFF	TGTGCCAGTATTAGCGGGAGTGGCTATGAGCAGTTCTTC
TRBV2	TRBD1	.	TRBJ1-3	CASSLDRGHSSGNTIYF	TGTGCCAGCAGTCTGGACAGGGGGCACAGCTCTGGAAACACCATATATTTT
TRBV3-1/TRBV3-2	.	.	TRBJ1-3	CASSQVSSGNTIYF	TGTGCCAGCAGCCAAGTCAGCTCTGGAAACACCATATATTTT
TRBV7-6	TRBD2	.	TRBJ2-1	CASSQGLAGVIF	TGTGCCAGCAGCCAGGGACTAGCGGGAGTGATCTTC
TRBV12-5	TRBD1	.	TRBJ2-2	CASGLVSTGGTYFGELFF	TGTGCTAGTGGTTTGGTATCAACAGGGGGAACCTATTTCGGGGAGCTGTTTTTT
TRBV2	.	.	TRBJ1-1	CASSPVNTEAFF	TGTGCCAGCTCCCCCGTGAACACTGAAGCTTTCTTT
TRBV4-1	.	.	TRBJ2-5	CASSRGTFVQETQYF	TGCGCCAGCAGCCGCGGGACGTTCGTTCAAGAGACCCAGTACTTC
TRBV6-6	.	.	TRBJ1-2	CASREIQGPQSRF	TGTGCCAGCAGGGAAATACAGGGACCCCAATCCCGCTTC
TRBV11-2	TRBD1	.	TRBJ1-5	CASSPRTGLMQPQHF	TGTGCCAGCAGCCCTAGGACAGGTTTAATGCAGCCCCAGCATTTT
TRBV3-1/TRBV3-2	.	few	TRBJ1-6	CASSQGEVTLSPLHF	TGTGCCAGCAGCCAAGGTGAAGTGACTTTATCACCCCTCCACTTT
TRBV12-3/TRBV12-4	.	.	TRBJ2-7	CASSPPRGSEQYF	TGTGCCAGCAGCCCCCCTCGAGGCTCCGAGCAGTACTTC
TRBV7-2	.	.	TRBJ1-1	CASSLGGLGAFF	TGTGCCAGCAGCTTAGGGGGCCTGGGAGCTTTCTTT
TRBV11-1	TRBD2	.	TRBJ2-5	CASSPGTSGGGGTQYF	TGTGCCAGCAGCCCGGGGACTAGCGGAGGAGGGGGGACCCAGTACTTC
TRBV3-1/TRBV3-2	.	.	TRBJ1-1	CASSQDAGVPEAFF	TGTGCCAGCAGCCAAGATGCGGGGGTCCCTGAAGCTTTCTTT
TRBV19	TRBD2	.	TRBJ2-4	CASSTKGTGGLNIQYF	TGTGCCAGTAGTACGAAAGGAACGGGAGGGTTGAACATTCAGTACTTC
TRBV6-6	.	.	TRBJ2-7	CASSRGGGSTVYEQYF	TGTGCCAGCAGTCGAGGGGGGGGTTCGACAGTTTACGAGCAGTACTTC
TRBV28	.	.	TRBJ2-2	CASISQGRGGELFF	TGTGCCAGCATTTCGCAGGGAAGGGGTGGGGAGCTGTTTTTT
TRBV19	TRBD1	.	TRBJ1-5	CASSRQGGSNQPQHF	TGTGCCAGTAGTAGACAAGGGGGCAGCAATCAGCCCCAGCATTTT
TRBV6-5	.	.	TRBJ1-4	CASSYRGRTNEKLFF	TGTGCCAGCAGTTACAGGGGCAGAACTAATGAAAAACTGTTTTTT
TRBV5-1	TRBD1	.	TRBJ2-7	CASSWGQASSYEQYF	TGCGCCAGCAGCTGGGGACAGGCGAGCTCCTACGAGCAGTACTTC
TRBV7-9	TRBD1	medium-sized	TRBJ1-5	CASGGTGAQPQHF	TGTGCCTCGGGGGGGACAGGGGCTCAGCCCCAGCATTTT
TRBV6-4	.	.	TRBJ1-5	CASSAGEGQPQHF	TGTGCCAGCAGTGCAGGGGAAGGACAGCCCCAGCATTTT
TRBV19	TRBD1	few	TRBJ1-4	CASSTGQGAGEKLFF	TGTGCCAGTAGTACGGGACAGGGGGCAGGTGAAAAACTGTTTTTT
TRBV4-2	.	.	TRBJ2-1	CASSQVGQGGSEQFF	TGTGCCAGCAGCCAAGTGGGGCAGGGAGGCAGTGAGCAGTTCTTC
TRBV9	TRBD2	few	TRBJ2-1	CASSVVGVGLAGPNEQFF	TGTGCCAGCAGCGTAGTGGGGGTGGGACTAGCGGGGCCCAATGAGCAGTTCTTC
TRBV11-2	.	.	TRBJ2-5	CASSTRTHQETQYF	TGTGCCAGCAGCACCCGGACACACCAAGAGACCCAGTACTTC
TRBV19	TRBD1	.	TRBJ1-1	CASKDQLRQGTRAFF	TGTGCCAGTAAGGACCAACTTCGACAGGGTACGCGAGCTTTCTTT
TRBV5-4	.	.	TRBJ1-4	CASTRGNEKLFF	TGTGCCAGCACGCGGGGTAATGAAAAACTGTTTTTT
TRBV6-5	.	.	TRBJ1-1	CASSFNSRNTEAFF	TGTGCCAGCAGCTTCAATAGCAGGAACACTGAAGCTTTCTTT
TRBV10-3	.	.	TRBJ2-3	CAIRGVAGSTDTQYF	TGTGCCATCAGGGGAGTTGCGGGGTCCACAGATACGCAGTATTTT
TRBV27	.	.	TRBJ1-2	CASSPYREVEGYTF	TGTGCCAGCAGTCCTTACAGGGAAGTGGAAGGCTACACCTTC
TRBV11-2	TRBD2	.	TRBJ2-1	CASSPGLASNEQFF	TGTGCCAGCAGCCCGGGACTAGCCAGCAATGAGCAGTTCTTC
TRBV5-1	.	.	TRBJ2-7	CASSRDRSGSYEQYF	TGCGCCAGCAGCAGAGACAGGAGCGGTTCCTACGAGCAGTACTTC
TRBV6-2/TRBV6-3	TRBD1	.	TRBJ2-4	CASSYPLTGGGLTKNIQYF	TGTGCCAGCAGTTACCCCCTTACAGGGGGCGGTTTAACCAAAAACATTCAGTACTTC
TRBV7-9	.	once	TRBJ1-4	CASSPENYNEKLFF	TGTGCCAGCAGCCCGGAGAACTATAATGAAAAACTGTTTTTT
TRBV6-6	.	.	TRBJ1-2	CASSYVTGGGYTF	TGTGCCAGCAGTTACGTTACGGGGGGCGGCTACACCTTC
TRBV6-5	.	.	TRBJ1-6	CASQERAVWNSPLHF	TGTGCCAGCCAGGAGCGGGCCGTCTGGAATTCACCCCTCCACTTT
TRBV25-1	.	.	TRBJ2-1	CASRAFNGLGEQFF	TGTGCCAGCAGGGCCTTTAACGGACTCGGTGAGCAGTTCTTC
TRBV10-2	.	.	TRBJ2-7	CASSISNYEQYF	TGCGCCAGCAGTATCAGTAACTACGAGCAGTACTTC
TRBV19	.	.	TRBJ1-4	CASSSGGLREKLFF	TGTGCCAGTAGTTCAGGTGGATTAAGAGAAAAACTGTTTTTT
TRBV9	TRBD1	.	TRBJ1-2	CASSVDRGLYGYTF	TGTGCCAGCAGCGTAGACAGGGGGCTCTATGGCTACACCTTC
TRBV5-5	.	.	TRBJ1-4	CASSFQGSPNEKLFF	TGTGCCAGCAGTTTTCAGGGTTCCCCTAATGAAAAACTGTTTTTT
TRBV11-2	.	.	TRBJ2-5	CASSLDLSETQYF	TGTGCCAGCAGCTTAGACCTTTCGGAGACCCAGTACTTC
TRBV20-1	.	once	TRBJ2-3	CSASVPPTGDTQYF	TGCAGTGCTAGTGTTCCTCCGACAGGAGATACGCAGTATTTT
TRBV19	.	.	TRBJ2-2	CASSARPGGELFF	TGTGCCAGTAGTGCAAGGCCGGGCGGGGAGCTGTTTTTT